The clone carrying this T cell receptor (beta chain) was counted once. Its antigen remains unknown. The V gene end was trimmed by 5 bases and the J gene end by 3 bases; junction bases not matched to a gene: 3. Germline V CDR1 and CDR2: SEHNR, FQNEAQ (reference sequence). The CDR3 extends over 14 amino acids. If patients had autoimmune disease history or systemic immunosuppression, they were excluded. This entry is derived from a study of OX40 agonist ivuxolimab in advanced cancers. Whole-study context: Eligibility rules accepted prior anti-PD-1, anti-PD-L1 or anti-CTLA-4 therapy, and 30% to 40% had some. Three patients, one with hepatocellular carcinoma and two with cutaneous melanoma, achieved partial responses. Study-wide points: More expanded clones were seen, on average, in CD8+ T cells than in CD4+.

Assay used: immunoSEQ multiplex PCR; TCRdb lists only in-frame clones, some missing. This sample has tens of thousands of clones, with approximately 90% found just once. This chain joins TRBV7-9 and TRBJ2-1; 8 nucleotides agree with TRBD1. The source was CD4+ or CD8+ T cells sorted from blood, collected in a trial of the OX40 agonist ivuxolimab. The receptor was derived from an adult with an advanced solid tumor such as melanoma, head and neck, liver or kidney cancer. The CDR3 DNA is TGTGCCAGCAGCCCAGGGGGCGTCTACAATGAGCAGTTCTTC. Encoded protein: CASSPGGVYNEQFF.